The clone carrying this TCR beta chain has ten or more counts. Its antigen is currently unknown. Sequence at one end of the junction differs from germline and may be a read error. The CDR3 is 12 residues long. Amplification of TCR beta CDR3 regions used RNA transcripts. Second-round multiplex PCR followed a first-round RT-PCR using HTBI primers. TCRdb re-called the multiplex PCR reads with MiXCR, one entry per CDR3 protein. The table shows about 370,000 distinct CDR3 sequences, with about 18% occurring only once. This record comes from a study of Graves' ophthalmopathy and Graves' hyperthyroidism. Whole-study context: At the time of initial diagnosis and before any treatment, peripheral blood was collected. Study outcomes and limitations: Blood also held most thyroid clonotypes expanded above 0.001 frequency.

The sample comprised peripheral blood. The sequence was collected from a woman between 18 and 29 years old with Graves' ophthalmopathy. The chain is built from TRBV12-3 or TRBV12-4 and TRBJ2-7, with unresolved D. The CDR3 here is CTSSLWQNEQYF. Here the CDR3 DNA reads TGTACCAGCAGTTTATGGCAGAATGAGCAGTACTTC.